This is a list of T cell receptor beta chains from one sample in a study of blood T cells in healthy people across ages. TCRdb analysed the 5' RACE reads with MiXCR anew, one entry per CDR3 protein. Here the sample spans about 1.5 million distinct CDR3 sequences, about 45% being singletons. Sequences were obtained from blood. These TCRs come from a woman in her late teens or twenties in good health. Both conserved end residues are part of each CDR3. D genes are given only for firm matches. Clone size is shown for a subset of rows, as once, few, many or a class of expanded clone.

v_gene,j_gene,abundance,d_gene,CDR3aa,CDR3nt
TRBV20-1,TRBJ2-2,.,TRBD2,CSARPSGNTGELFF,TGCAGTGCTAGACCTAGCGGTAACACCGGGGAGCTGTTTTTT
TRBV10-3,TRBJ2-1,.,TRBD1,CAISEQGGYEQFF,TGTGCCATCAGTGAACAGGGGGGCTATGAGCAGTTCTTC
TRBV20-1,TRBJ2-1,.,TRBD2,CSARAPLAGGPHNEQFF,TGCAGTGCTAGAGCCCCACTAGCGGGAGGGCCCCACAATGAGCAGTTCTTC
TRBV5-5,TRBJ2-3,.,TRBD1,CASSSDLGQTDTQYF,TGTGCCAGCAGCTCAGACTTGGGACAGACAGATACGCAGTATTTT
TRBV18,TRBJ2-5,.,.,CASSTGTGETQYF,TGTGCCAGCTCGACCGGGACGGGAGAGACCCAGTACTTC
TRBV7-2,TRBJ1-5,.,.,CASSSWYNQPQHF,TGTGCCAGCAGCTCTTGGTACAATCAGCCCCAGCATTTT
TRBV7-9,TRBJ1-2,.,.,CASSKRTPESGGYTF,TGTGCCAGCAGCAAAAGGACACCCGAATCAGGTGGCTACACCTTC
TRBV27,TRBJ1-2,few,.,CASSLGGPQFYGYTF,TGTGCCAGCAGTTTAGGAGGACCGCAATTCTATGGCTACACCTTC
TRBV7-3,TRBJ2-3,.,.,CASSLNLAGTIRDTQYF,TGTGCCAGCAGCTTAAACCTTGCCGGGACCATCCGAGATACGCAGTATTTT
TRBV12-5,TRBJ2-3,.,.,CASGLVLYFTDTQYF,TGTGCTAGTGGTTTGGTACTTTACTTCACAGATACGCAGTATTTT
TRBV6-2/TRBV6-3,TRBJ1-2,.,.,CASMEGGITGFYTF,TGTGCCAGCATGGAGGGAGGAATCACCGGCTTCTACACCTTC
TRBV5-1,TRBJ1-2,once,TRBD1,CASSFTGGYSGYTF,TGCGCCAGCAGCTTTACAGGGGGGTACTCTGGCTACACCTTC
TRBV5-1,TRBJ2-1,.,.,CASSLDGVHTYNEQFF,TGCGCCAGCAGCTTGGACGGGGTTCATACCTACAATGAGCAGTTCTTC
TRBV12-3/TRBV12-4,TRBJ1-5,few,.,CASSVVGPQHF,TGTGCCAGCAGTGTTGTAGGGCCCCAGCATTTT
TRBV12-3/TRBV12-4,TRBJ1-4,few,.,CASSLLGNSGNEKLFF,TGTGCCAGCAGTTTACTCGGTAACAGCGGAAATGAAAAACTGTTTTTT
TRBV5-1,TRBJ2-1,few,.,CASSLGEHWDEQFF,TGCGCCAGCAGCTTGGGCGAGCATTGGGATGAGCAGTTCTTC
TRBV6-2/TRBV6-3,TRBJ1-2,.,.,CASSYRGPYGYTF,TGTGCCAGCAGTTACCGGGGTCCGTATGGCTACACCTTC
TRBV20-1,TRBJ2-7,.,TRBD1,CSALSDRALRNEQYF,TGCAGTGCTCTCTCCGACAGGGCACTACGCAATGAGCAGTACTTC
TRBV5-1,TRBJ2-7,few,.,CASSLARGSLVYEQYF,TGCGCCAGCAGCTTGGCCCGAGGGTCCCTAGTTTACGAGCAGTACTTC
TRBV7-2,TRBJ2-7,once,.,CASSLGFEREQYF,TGTGCCAGCAGCTTAGGGTTCGAACGCGAGCAGTACTTC
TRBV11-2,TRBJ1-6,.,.,CASSAHLVGNSPLHF,TGTGCCAGCAGCGCCCACCTTGTCGGAAATTCACCCCTCCACTTT
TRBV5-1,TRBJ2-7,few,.,CASRKTGTPTYEQYF,TGCGCCAGCAGGAAGACCGGGACACCTACCTACGAGCAGTACTTC
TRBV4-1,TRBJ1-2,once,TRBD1,CASSQDLTGTGGGYTF,TGCGCCAGCAGCCAAGATCTAACCGGGACAGGGGGAGGCTACACCTTC
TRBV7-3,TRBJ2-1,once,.,CASSMIGSHNEQFF,TGTGCCAGCAGCATGATAGGTTCCCACAATGAGCAGTTCTTC
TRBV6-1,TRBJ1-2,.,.,CASSEELTGVEGYTF,TGTGCCAGCAGTGAAGAGCTTACAGGAGTCGAGGGCTACACCTTC
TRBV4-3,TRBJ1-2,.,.,CASSQEGTIPHGYTF,TGCGCCAGCAGCCAAGAAGGGACAATTCCGCATGGCTACACCTTC
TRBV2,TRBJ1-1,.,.,CASRVDVGTEAFF,TGTGCCAGCAGAGTTGACGTGGGTACTGAAGCTTTCTTT
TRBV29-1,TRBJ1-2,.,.,CSVEAKVDGYTF,TGCAGCGTTGAAGCGAAGGTCGATGGCTACACCTTC
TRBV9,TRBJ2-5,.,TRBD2,CASSVVVVGREQETQYF,TGTGCCAGCAGCGTAGTCGTGGTAGGGAGGGAACAAGAGACCCAGTACTTC
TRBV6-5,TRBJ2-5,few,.,CASSYSRVGETQYF,TGTGCCAGCAGTTACTCCAGGGTAGGCGAGACCCAGTACTTC
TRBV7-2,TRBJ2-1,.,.,CASSSPTREQFF,TGTGCCAGCAGCTCCCCGACCCGCGAGCAGTTCTTC
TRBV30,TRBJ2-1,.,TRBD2,CAWRAGVGYNEQFF,TGTGCCTGGAGAGCGGGAGTTGGTTACAATGAGCAGTTCTTC
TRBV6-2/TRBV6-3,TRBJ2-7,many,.,CASSYPNLGDNEQYF,TGTGCCAGCAGTTACCCCAACCTAGGGGACAATGAGCAGTACTTC
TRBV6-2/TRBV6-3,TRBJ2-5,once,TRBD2,CTSKELAGMLETQYF,TGTACCAGCAAGGAGCTAGCGGGGATGCTGGAGACCCAGTACTTC
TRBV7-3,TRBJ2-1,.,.,CASSLRLTKHNEQFF,TGTGCCAGCAGCTTAAGGCTTACCAAACACAATGAGCAGTTCTTC
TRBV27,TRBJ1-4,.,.,CASSLAGGRGEKLFF,TGTGCCAGCAGTCTGGCGGGGGGCCGGGGCGAAAAACTGTTTTTT
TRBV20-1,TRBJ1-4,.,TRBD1,CSARERGRNEKLFF,TGCAGTGCTAGAGAGAGGGGGCGTAATGAAAAACTGTTTTTT
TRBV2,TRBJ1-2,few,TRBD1,CASSSSTGLLGYTF,TGTGCCAGCAGTTCGTCGACAGGGTTGCTTGGCTACACCTTC
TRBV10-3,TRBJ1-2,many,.,CAISGGRMLGYGYTF,TGTGCCATCAGTGGAGGACGGATGTTAGGGTATGGCTACACCTTC
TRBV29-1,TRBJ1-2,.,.,CSVDREYGYTF,TGCAGCGTTGACAGGGAATATGGCTACACCTTC
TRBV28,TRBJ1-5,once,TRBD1,CASRTYPDRAGGNQPQHF,TGTGCCAGCAGGACCTATCCCGACAGGGCAGGTGGCAATCAGCCCCAGCATTTT
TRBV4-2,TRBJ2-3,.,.,CASSQEFWTAGADTQYF,TGTGCCAGCAGCCAAGAGTTTTGGACGGCGGGGGCGGATACGCAGTATTTT
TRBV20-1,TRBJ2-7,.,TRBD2,CSARGPTSGTLYEQYF,TGCAGTGCTAGAGGGCCCACTAGCGGAACTCTCTACGAGCAGTACTTC
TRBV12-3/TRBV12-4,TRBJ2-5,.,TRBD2,CASSFELAGSETQYF,TGTGCCAGCAGTTTCGAACTAGCGGGATCGGAGACCCAGTACTTC
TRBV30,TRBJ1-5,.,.,CAWSGGYSNQPQHF,TGTGCCTGGAGTGGGGGGTATAGCAATCAGCCCCAGCATTTT
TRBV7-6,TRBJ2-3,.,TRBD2,CASSLAGTRTDTQYF,TGTGCCAGCAGCTTGGCCGGGACTAGGACAGATACGCAGTATTTT
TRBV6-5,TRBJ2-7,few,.,CASSDEQGAHEQYF,TGTGCCAGCAGTGACGAACAGGGTGCTCATGAGCAGTACTTC
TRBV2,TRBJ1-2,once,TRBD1,CASTSGQGVRYTF,TGTGCCAGCACGTCGGGACAGGGGGTCAGGTACACCTTC
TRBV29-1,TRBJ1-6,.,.,CSAQQGPNSPLHF,TGCAGCGCGCAACAGGGTCCCAATTCACCCCTCCACTTT
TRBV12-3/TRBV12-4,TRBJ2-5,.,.,CASSLLGGGIGETQYF,TGTGCCAGCAGTTTGTTAGGAGGGGGTATTGGAGAGACCCAGTACTTC
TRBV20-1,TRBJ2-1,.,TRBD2,CSAILADSSYNEQFF,TGCAGTGCAATACTAGCGGACAGCTCCTACAATGAGCAGTTCTTC
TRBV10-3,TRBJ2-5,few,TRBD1,CAISRGQGRGETQYF,TGTGCCATCAGTAGGGGACAGGGAAGGGGAGAGACCCAGTACTTC